Described below is a single T cell receptor beta chain sequence and its context. What it binds is unknown. Use of 60 Vbeta and 13 Jbeta primers characterized the PCR. Sequencing was performed with immunoSEQ multiplex PCR; in TCRdb, only in-frame clones are kept and a portion is missing. The sample has 150,000 or so clones, 80% seen once; the top ten hold roughly 5.3%. CDR1 is SGDLS and CDR2 is YYNGEE in the germline V gene. This CDR3 is built from 15 residues. Trimming pared 4 bases from V and 1 base from J, leaving 15 bases between. This sample is drawn from a study of cytomegalovirus exposure and HLA in healthy donors. Study context: Early release data held around 80 million unique TCRs from HLA-typed donors.

The study, taken as a whole, reports: TCR beta chains numbering under 200 were designated cytomegalovirus-associated. As was reported, the HLA-A and HLA-B alleles of most subjects were accurately predicted from TCR beta sequences.

The sample taken for sequencing was PBMCs. The chain combines TRBV9 with TRBJ2-7, with D possibly being TRBD1 (6 bases). This receptor was taken from a middle-aged woman in good health and CMV-seropositive. The CDR3 region is CASSPWDMSSYEQYF. The CDR3 coding sequence is TGTGCCAGCAGCCCTTGGGACATGTCGTCCTACGAGCAGTACTTC.